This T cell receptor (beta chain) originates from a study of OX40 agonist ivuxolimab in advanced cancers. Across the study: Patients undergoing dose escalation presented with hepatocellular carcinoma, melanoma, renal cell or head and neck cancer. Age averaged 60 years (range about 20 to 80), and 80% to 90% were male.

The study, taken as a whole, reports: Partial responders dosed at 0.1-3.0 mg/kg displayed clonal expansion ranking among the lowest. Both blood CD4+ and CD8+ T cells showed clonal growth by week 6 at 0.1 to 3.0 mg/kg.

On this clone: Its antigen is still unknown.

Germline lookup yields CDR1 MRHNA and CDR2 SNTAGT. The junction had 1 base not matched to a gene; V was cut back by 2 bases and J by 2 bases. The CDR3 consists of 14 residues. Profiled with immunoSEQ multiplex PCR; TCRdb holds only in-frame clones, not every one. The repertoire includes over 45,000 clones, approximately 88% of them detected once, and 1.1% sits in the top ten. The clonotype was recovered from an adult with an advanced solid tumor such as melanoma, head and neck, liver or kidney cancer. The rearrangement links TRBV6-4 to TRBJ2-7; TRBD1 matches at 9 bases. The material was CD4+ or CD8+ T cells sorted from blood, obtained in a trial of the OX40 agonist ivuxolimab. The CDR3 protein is CASSDDRGAYEQYF. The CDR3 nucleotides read TGTGCCAGCAGTGACGACAGGGGGGCCTACGAGCAGTACTTC.